Below are 20 T cell receptor beta chains sequenced from a single sample in a study of CD8+CD57+ T cells in acquired aplastic anemia. Researchers used genomic DNA as the template to profile TCR beta VDJ and CDR3. TCRdb re-derived calls from the reads in MiXCR, one entry per CDR3 protein. The table has fewer than 250,000 distinct CDR3 sequences, around 43% seen once. The authors sequenced patients whose flow cytometry had shown CD8+CD57+ cell expansion. The sequencing input was sorted CD4+, CD8+, or CD8+CD57+ T cells (not recorded which) from PBMCs. The receptors were gathered from a human donor with aplastic anemia.

This clonotype occurred many times. V gene TRBV7-3 combines with J gene TRBJ1-1; 7 bases line up with TRBD1. Germline values: CDR1 SGHTA, CDR2 FQGTGA. This CDR3 contains 14 residues. The junction had 13 bases not matched to a gene; V was cut back by 5 bases and J by 10 bases. CDR3 in DNA: TGTGCCAGCAGCCTGAAACAGGGGCGGTTCGTAGCTTTCTTT. It translates to CASSLKQGRFVAFF.

Regarding this clonotype: One end of the junction is discordant with germline, which a read error may explain. The rearrangement uses TRBV29-1 and TRBJ2-2; 10 positions agree with TRBD1. The germline V gene has CDR1 SQVTM and CDR2 ANQGSEA. The CDR3 covers 13 residues. CDR3 in amino acids: CSVRTGGTGELSF. In DNA, the CDR3 is TGCAGCGTTAGGACAGGGGGGACCGGGGAGCTGTCTTTT.

The J gene is TRBJ1-1, the V gene TRBV15, with D perhaps matching TRBD1 (5 bases). There are 13 residues in the CDR3. V dropped 8 bases and J dropped 1 base, with 11 bases sitting between them. CDR1 LNHNV and CDR2 YYDKDF come from the germline V gene (reference sequence). The CDR3 is CATLGAGNTEAFF. Written as DNA, the CDR3 is TGTGCCACCCTAGGGGCAGGGAACACTGAAGCTTTCTTT.

This sequence joins TRBV7-6 and TRBJ2-1; 13 bases fit TRBD2. Germline V gives CDR1 SGHVS, CDR2 FNYEAQ. V trimming: 8 bases; J trimming: 10 bases; junction bases outside the gene matches: 2. The CDR3 covers 12 residues. CDR3 nucleotides: TGTGCCAGCCGACTAGCGGGGGGAGAGCAGTTCTTC. Encoded protein: CASRLAGGEQFF.

This clonotype occurred many times. The chain carries TRBV15 and TRBJ1-2, with D perhaps matching TRBD1 (6 bases). CDR1 and CDR2 from the germline V gene are LNHNV and YYDKDF (reference sequence). This CDR3 has 20 amino acids. V lost 0 bases and J 0 bases, leaving 23 bases between the germline ends. The CDR3 nucleotides read TGTGCCACCAGCAGAGAAGGTGTGGAGGGGGTGACTTTAGCTAACTATGGCTACACCTTC. Translation: CATSREGVEGVTLANYGYTF.

The V gene is TRBV2, the J gene TRBJ1-2; 7 bases align to TRBD1. The CDR3 has 14 amino acids. CDR1 is SNHLY, CDR2 FYNNEI, per germline. J lost 2 bases, V lost 6 bases, and 6 bases had no gene match. The CDR3 region is CASSDREGNYGYTF. The CDR3 bases are TGTGCCAGCAGCGACAGGGAAGGCAACTATGGCTACACCTTC.

The genes are TRBV20-1 and TRBJ2-1; possible D gene TRBD2, 5 bases. Germline V lookup: CDR1 DFQATT, CDR2 SNEGSKA (reference sequence). This CDR3 is 14 amino acids long. V lost 0 bases and J 7 bases, leaving 13 bases between the germline ends. The CDR3 reads CSARDAVEVNEQFF. CDR3 sequence (DNA): TGCAGTGCTAGAGATGCGGTGGAGGTTAATGAGCAGTTCTTC.

This rearrangement joins TRBV9 to TRBJ1-2; D is unclear. The germline V gene encodes CDR1 SGDLS and CDR2 YYNGEE. V was pared by 2 bases and J by 14 bases, with 4 bases between. This CDR3 region has 8 residues. Here the CDR3 reads CASSVETF. The CDR3 nucleotides read TGTGCCAGCAGCGTCGAAACCTTC.

There are many counts of this clonotype. This sequence joins TRBV13 and TRBJ2-7; D is unclear. The CDR3 is made up of 12 amino acids. Germline assignment: CDR1 PRHDT and CDR2 FYEKMQ (reference sequence). V dropped 0 bases and J dropped 3 bases, with 3 bases sitting between them. DNA of the CDR3: TGTGCCAGCAGCTTAGGGATCTACGAGCAGTACTTC. Translation: CASSLGIYEQYF. Filled out from reference TRBV13 and TRBJ2-7, the complete variable domain reads AAGVIQSPRHLIKEKRETATLKCYPIPRHDTVYWYQQGPGQDPQFLISFYEKMQSDKGSIPDRFSAQQFSDYHSELNMSSLELGDSALYFCASSLGIYEQYFGPGTRLTVT.

There are many counts of this clonotype. This chain joins TRBV9 and TRBJ1-3; 8 bases are a match to TRBD1. CDR3 size: 15 residues. CDR1 and CDR2 (germline): SGDLS, YYNGEE. Germline trimming cut 3 bases from V and 2 bases from J; bases unmatched to any gene: 4. The CDR3 reads CASSDQGAPGNTIYF. DNA for the CDR3: TGTGCCAGCAGCGATCAGGGGGCGCCTGGAAACACCATATATTTT.

This clonotype was counted many times. The DNA for the CDR3 is TGCAGTGCTCCCCTCGCGTCCAAGCAGTACTTC. Translated, it gives CSAPLASKQYF. The rearrangement links TRBV20-1 to TRBJ2-7, with unresolved D. The CDR3 is 11 amino acids. Trimming removed 5 bases from V and 8 bases from J, with 13 bases in between. The V gene's germline CDR1 is DFQATT and CDR2 SNEGSKA (reference sequence).

This clonotype was found many times. V usage is TRBV5-8 and J usage is TRBJ2-1; D not certain. The CDR3 consists of 11 residues. CDR1 and CDR2 (germline): SGHTS, YDEGEE. The ends were cut back, 5 bases at V and 7 bases at J, with 7 bases in the middle. CDR3 region: CASSDENEQFF. The CDR3 DNA sequence: TGTGCCAGCAGTGACGAAAATGAGCAGTTCTTC.

For this clonotype: Just one base apart from a much larger clone, this may be a read error. J is TRBJ2-1 and V is TRBV14, with TRBD1 matching 8 bases. This CDR3 has 19 amino acids. Germline V gene lookup returns CDR1 SGHDN and CDR2 FVKESK. CDR3 sequence (DNA): TGTGCCAGCAGCCAACGCTCCTTCAGGGGGCGCCCCCCCTGGAATGAGCAGCTCTTC. Its translation is CASSQRSFRGRPPWNEQLF.

The chain employs TRBV20-1 and TRBJ2-7; D gene uncertain. V was cut by 0 bases and J by 3 bases, with 9 bases left in between. The germline V gene encodes CDR1 DFQATT and CDR2 SNEGSKA (reference sequence). The CDR3 loop spans 13 amino acids. CDR3 amino acids: CSARDLSDYEQYF. CDR3 bases: TGCAGTGCTAGAGATCTCAGCGACTACGAGCAGTACTTC.

The rearrangement links TRBV20-1 to TRBJ2-7, with D perhaps matching TRBD2 (6 bases). Germline assignment: CDR1 DFQATT and CDR2 SNEGSKA (reference sequence). This CDR3 contains 13 residues. The V and J ends lost 3 bases and 9 bases respectively, with 18 bases between them. The CDR3, as DNA: TGCAGTGCTAGGCCGGGACTCGCCTCGGCGCAGTACTTC. This translates into CSARPGLASAQYF.

This chain connects TRBV10-3 to TRBJ2-3; D call uncertain. The germline gives CDR1 ENHRY, CDR2 SYGVKD. V shed 3 bases and J shed 6 bases, with 7 bases lying between them. The CDR3 consists of 12 residues. CDR3: CAISELGDTQYF. In DNA form, the CDR3 reads TGTGCCATCAGTGAACTGGGCGATACGCAGTATTTT.

This clonotype was seen a handful of times. The chain is built from TRBV27 and TRBJ1-3; D is ambiguous. CDR1 and CDR2 (germline): MNHEY, SMNVEV (reference sequence). The CDR3 has 13 amino acids. Deletions cut 8 bases from V and 4 bases from J, with 12 bases between. This chain's CDR3 is CASGGPGGNTIYF. CDR3 sequence (DNA): TGTGCCAGCGGAGGGCCGGGAGGAAACACCATATATTTT.

The chain employs TRBV24-1 and TRBJ2-7; the D gene is possibly TRBD1 (7 bases). The CDR3 sequence is 14 residues long. Germline CDR1 is KGHDR and CDR2 is SFDVKD. V dropped 7 bases and J dropped 5 bases, with 17 bases sitting between them. CDR3 DNA: TGTGCCACCAGCTTGGGGGGACAGCAACACGAGCAGTACTTC. Translated, it gives CATSLGGQQHEQYF.

With respect to this clonotype: A much larger clonotype is one base distant, so this may be a read error. The CDR3 end shows no conserved phenylalanine or tryptophan, and so a read error is likely. The rearrangement uses TRBV12-3 or TRBV12-4 and TRBJ2-2, with 8 bases fitting TRBD2. This CDR3 is 15 amino acids long. V lost 6 bases, J lost 6 bases, and 9 bases stayed unmatched. CDR3 in amino acids: CASRGDSGKSGELFL. Written as DNA, the CDR3 is TGTGCCAGCAGAGGGGATAGCGGGAAATCCGGGGAGCTGTTTCTT.

This clonotype showed up many times. The rearrangement joins TRBV9 to TRBJ2-5, with 9 bases that match TRBD2. The trim removed 4 bases at V and 2 bases at J, leaving 12 bases unmatched. This CDR3 is built from 17 residues. Germline lookup yields CDR1 SGDLS and CDR2 YYNGEE. The CDR3 DNA reads TGTGCCAGCAGCTTGTATGGGGTGAGCGGGGGGCAAGAGACCCAGTACTTC. Translation gives CASSLYGVSGGQETQYF.